This entry describes one TCR beta chain. The data originate from a study of blood T cell repertoires in COVID-19. The V end lost 5 bases, the J end lost 2 bases, and 10 bases lay between the germline ends. The CDR3 is 14 amino acids. CDR1 is MNHEY, CDR2 SVGAGI, per germline. Method: immunoSEQ multiplex PCR; TCRdb's copy keeps in-frame clones and lacks some. The sample holds around 260,000 clones, over 80% seen once. The chain has TRBV6-5 and TRBJ1-3; no firm D call. Specimen: peripheral blood. The receptor's source is a man in his 60s who had recovered from COVID-19. CDR3 amino acids: CASSLARTGNTIYF. CDR3 DNA sequence: TGTGCCAGCAGTCTGGCCAGGACTGGAAACACCATATATTTT.